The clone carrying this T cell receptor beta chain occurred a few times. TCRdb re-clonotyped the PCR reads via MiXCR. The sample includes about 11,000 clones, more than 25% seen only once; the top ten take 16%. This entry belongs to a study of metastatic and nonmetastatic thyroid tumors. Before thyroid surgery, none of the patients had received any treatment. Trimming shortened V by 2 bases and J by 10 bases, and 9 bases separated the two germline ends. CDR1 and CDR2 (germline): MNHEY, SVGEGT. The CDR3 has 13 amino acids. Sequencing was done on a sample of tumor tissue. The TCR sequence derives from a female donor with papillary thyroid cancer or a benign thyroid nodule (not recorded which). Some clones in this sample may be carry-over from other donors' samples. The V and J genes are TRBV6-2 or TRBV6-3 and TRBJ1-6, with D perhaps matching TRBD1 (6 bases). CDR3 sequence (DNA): TGTGCCAGCAGTTACCAGGGGTCGTCACCCCTCCACTTT. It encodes CASSYQGSSPLHF.